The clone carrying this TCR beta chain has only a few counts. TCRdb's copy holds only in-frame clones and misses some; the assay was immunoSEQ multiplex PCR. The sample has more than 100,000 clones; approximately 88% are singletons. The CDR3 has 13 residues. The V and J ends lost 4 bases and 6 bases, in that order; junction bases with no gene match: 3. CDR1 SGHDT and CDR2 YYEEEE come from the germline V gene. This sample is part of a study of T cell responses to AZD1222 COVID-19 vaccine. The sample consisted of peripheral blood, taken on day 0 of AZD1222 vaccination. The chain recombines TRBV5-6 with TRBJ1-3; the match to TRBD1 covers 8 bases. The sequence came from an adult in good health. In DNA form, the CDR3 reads TGTGCCAGCAGCAAGACAGGGGTAAACACCATATATTTT. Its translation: CASSKTGVNTIYF. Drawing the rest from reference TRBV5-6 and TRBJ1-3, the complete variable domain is DAGVTQSPTHLIKTRGQQVTLRCSPKSGHDTVSWYQQALGQGPQFIFQYYEEEERQRGNFPDRFSGHQFPNYSSELNVNALLLGDSALYLCASSKTGVNTIYFGEGSWLTVV.